The 21 T cell receptor beta chains listed next were all sequenced from one sample in a study of metastatic and nonmetastatic thyroid tumors. Using MiXCR, TCRdb reanalyzed the PCR reads. This table has 85,000 to 95,000 clones, about 15% appearing once. Thyroid surgery took place with no prior treatment in any patient. Sequenced: blood. The origin of the receptors is a female donor with papillary thyroid cancer or a benign thyroid nodule (not recorded which). Some clones in this sample may be carry-over from other donors' samples.

This clone was seen at least ten times. The chain recombines TRBV29-1 with TRBJ2-2; 9 positions agree with TRBD1. The CDR3 runs to 15 residues. The germline CDR1 and CDR2 sequences are SQVTM and ANQGSEA. With 6 bases clipped from V and 6 bases from J, the junction kept 11 bases outside the gene matches. The CDR3: CSVATGTGLAGELFF. DNA for the CDR3: TGCAGCGTGGCCACCGGGACAGGGCTCGCCGGGGAGCTGTTTTTT.

In this sample, this clone turned up many times. Other DNA sequences of this sample code for an identical CDR3. The rearrangement joins TRBV9 to TRBJ2-2; the match to TRBD2 covers 12 bases. The germline V gene has CDR1 SGDLS and CDR2 YYNGEE. The V gene end was trimmed by 2 bases and the J gene end by 4 bases; junction bases not matched to a gene: 15. The CDR3 loop spans 20 amino acids. The CDR3 spells CASSVQPISTSGGPTGELFF. Here the CDR3 DNA reads TGTGCCAGCAGCGTCCAACCTATTTCGACTAGCGGGGGACCCACCGGGGAGCTGTTTTTT. Looking up the rest from reference TRBV9 and TRBJ2-2 gives the full variable domain: DSGVTQTPKHLITATGQRVTLRCSPRSGDLSVYWYQQSLDQGLQFLIQYYNGEERAKGNILERFSAQQFPDLHSELNLSSLELGDSALYFCASSVQPISTSGGPTGELFFGEGSRLTVL.

On this clone itself: This may be a read error, as it is one base from a much larger clone. The genes are TRBV14 and TRBJ2-6; no reliable D call. The CDR3 has 14 amino acids. CDR1 is SGHDN and CDR2 is FVKESK in the germline V gene. Between the trimmed V and J ends, which lost 2 bases and 3 bases, there was a span of 5 bases. In nucleotides, the CDR3 is TGTGCCAGCAGCCAATGTGTTGGGGCCAACGTCCTGACTTTC. It encodes CASSQCVGANVLTF. Full variable domain (remainder filled in from reference TRBV14 and TRBJ2-6): EAGVTQFPSHSVIEKGQTVTLRCDPISGHDNLYWYRRVMGKEIKFLLHFVKESKQDESGMPNNRFLAERTGGTYSTLKVQPAELEDSGVYFCASSQCVGANVLTFGAGSRLTVL.

V is TRBV5-4 and J is TRBJ2-7; 8 bases are shared with TRBD2. V was pared by 3 bases and J by 4 bases, with 6 bases of the junction left unmatched. Germline CDR1 reads SGHNT; CDR2 reads YYREEE (reference sequence). The CDR3 is made up of 14 amino acids. DNA of the CDR3: TGTGCCAGCAGCTCCCAGCGGGAGACTTACGAGCAGTACTTC. It specifies CASSSQRETYEQYF.

The table lists this clone with many counts. The V gene is TRBV27, the J gene TRBJ2-1; D is uncertain. The ends were cut back, 3 bases at V and 12 bases at J, with 21 bases in the middle. This CDR3 is built from 15 residues. Germline V gives CDR1 MNHEY, CDR2 SMNVEV (reference sequence). In DNA form, the CDR3 reads TGTGCCAGCAGTTTCCCCCCGGGCACCGGAACACGGCAGTTCTTC. This translates into CASSFPPGTGTRQFF.

This clone has at least ten counts. Other DNA sequences in the same sample also yield this CDR3. The rearrangement joins TRBV29-1 to TRBJ2-2, with D perhaps matching TRBD2 (7 bases). Per the germline V gene, CDR1 is SQVTM and CDR2 is ANQGSEA. This CDR3 has 16 residues. Trimming stripped 7 bases from V and 7 bases from J, with 25 bases between. CDR3 loop: CSAVGWGGRRGGELFF. The CDR3 DNA reads as TGCAGCGCCGTCGGGTGGGGGGGCCGGAGGGGCGGGGAGCTGTTTTTT.

V usage is TRBV20-1 and J usage is TRBJ2-2, with TRBD2 matching 7 bases. Germline V CDR1 and CDR2: DFQATT, SNEGSKA (reference sequence). The CDR3 contains 15 residues. Trimming cost V 3 bases and J 4 bases; bases outside gene matches: 8. The chain's CDR3 is CSARKSAGSTGELFF. As DNA, the CDR3 is TGCAGTGCTAGGAAATCAGCGGGGTCCACCGGGGAGCTGTTTTTT.

With respect to this clone: This clone may be a read error of a much larger clone one base away. V and J are TRBV9 and TRBJ1-1; TRBD1 agrees at 7 bases. The trim removed 3 bases at V and 2 bases at J, leaving 13 bases unmatched. Germline V gives CDR1 SGDLS, CDR2 YYNGEE. This CDR3 comprises 17 residues. The chain's CDR3 is CASSGDHRGGDNTEAFF. CDR3 sequence (DNA): TGTGCCAGCAGCGGGGACCACAGGGGTGGCGATAACACTGAAGCTTTCTTT.

This clone was observed at least ten times. The gene calls are TRBV29-1 and TRBJ1-3; D unresolved. The CDR3 is 12 residues long. V was shortened by 2 bases and J by 4 bases, with 6 bases between the two germline ends. Germline V lookup: CDR1 SQVTM, CDR2 ANQGSEA. CDR3: CSVEHGGNTIYF. The CDR3 DNA follows: TGCAGCGTTGAACACGGGGGAAACACCATATATTTT.

This clone was observed at least ten times. The rearrangement joins TRBV6-2 or TRBV6-3 to TRBJ2-1, with D possibly TRBD2 on 6 matching bases. Trimming removed 2 bases from V and 5 bases from J, with 16 bases in between. Per germline, CDR1 MNHEY and CDR2 SVGEGT. The CDR3 loop spans 16 amino acids. CDR3 coding DNA: TGTGCCAGCAGTTACGTAGTAGGGCGGGGACACAATGAGCAGTTCTTC. This sequence encodes CASSYVVGRGHNEQFF.

This clone was counted between two and nine times. The chain employs TRBV12-3 or TRBV12-4 and TRBJ2-7, with 8 bases lining up with TRBD2. V shed 4 bases, J shed 6 bases, and the junction held 8 bases outside the gene matches. The CDR3 is made up of 14 amino acids. CDR3 amino acids: CASSSGTSGGEQYF. The CDR3 nucleotides are TGTGCCAGCAGTTCCGGGACTAGTGGCGGCGAGCAGTACTTC.

This clone was picked up a small number of times. The chain recombines TRBV13 with TRBJ2-1, with TRBD2 identical over 10 bases. J was trimmed by 7 bases and V by 5 bases; bases with no gene match: 11. The length of the CDR3 is 16 residues. Looked up from germline, CDR1 is PRHDT and CDR2 is FYEKMQ (reference sequence). The CDR3 region is CASSRGLAGARNEQFF. CDR3 sequence (DNA): TGTGCCAGCAGCCGAGGGCTAGCGGGGGCCAGAAATGAGCAGTTCTTC. The full variable domain, in which reference TRBV13 and TRBJ2-1 provide the parts outside the CDR3, is AAGVIQSPRHLIKEKRETATLKCYPIPRHDTVYWYQQGPGQDPQFLISFYEKMQSDKGSIPDRFSAQQFSDYHSELNMSSLELGDSALYFCASSRGLAGARNEQFFGPGTRLTVL.

Many counts were recorded for this clone. The chain employs TRBV6-2 or TRBV6-3 and TRBJ2-3, with D possibly matching TRBD2 (6 bases). Trimming removed 7 bases at V and 5 bases at J, with 16 bases between. The CDR3 totals 14 residues. CDR1 MNHEY and CDR2 SVGEGT come from the germline V gene. For the CDR3, the DNA is TGTGCCAGCAACGCCCGGGTGGGGGGAGATACGCAGTATTTT. Amino acids: CASNARVGGDTQYF.

This clone was seen at least ten times. The rearrangement uses TRBV2 and TRBJ1-6, with a tentative D call TRBD1 (6 bases). CDR1 and CDR2 from the germline V gene are SNHLY and FYNNEI. This CDR3 spans 14 amino acids. The ends were cut back, 4 bases at V and 5 bases at J, with 9 bases in the middle. CDR3 sequence (DNA): TGTGCCAGCAGTGTACACAGGGATAATTCACCCCTCCACTTT. Protein: CASSVHRDNSPLHF.

This clone was recorded a few times. A much larger clonotype is one base distant, so this may be a read error. Written as DNA, the CDR3 is TGCGCCAGCACCATTGAAGGACAGGTCGTGGAGTTTTTT. Encoded protein: CASTIEGQVVEFF. This chain links TRBV5-1 with TRBJ1-4, with 7 bases fitting TRBD1. Germline V gene sequence: CDR1 SGHRS, CDR2 YFSETQ. V shed 6 bases, J shed 16 bases, and the junction held 15 bases outside the gene matches. The CDR3 runs 13 residues.

This clone was seen more than once but under ten times. This sequence may be a read error, since a much larger clone differs from it by one base. The rearrangement joins TRBV9 to TRBJ1-1; D gene ambiguous. Germline CDR1 is SGDLS and CDR2 is YYNGEE. Trimming shortened V by 0 bases and J by 8 bases, and 11 bases separated the two germline ends. The CDR3 extends over 13 amino acids. The CDR3 nucleotides are TGTGCCAGCAGCGTAGAGCCCAGGTGGGAAGCTTTCTTT. Translating it yields CASSVEPRWEAFF.

This clone came up many times. V gene TRBV12-5 combines with J gene TRBJ1-1; D is undetermined. Germline V gives CDR1 LGHNT, CDR2 FRNRAP. This CDR3 contains 11 residues. Trimming shortened V by 5 bases and J by 9 bases, and 10 bases separated the two germline ends. CDR3 protein: CASGPHNKAFF. The CDR3 region has the DNA TGTGCTAGTGGTCCCCACAATAAAGCTTTCTTT.

This clone was seen ten or more times. The chain joins TRBV2 to TRBJ1-1; D call uncertain. The germline V and J ends were trimmed by 7 bases and 1 base, with 16 bases remaining between them. The CDR3 spans 15 residues. Germline lookup yields CDR1 SNHLY and CDR2 FYNNEI. In DNA, the CDR3 is TGTGCCAGCACCGGAATGAGGCAGCCGAACACTGAAGCTTTCTTT. Translated, it gives CASTGMRQPNTEAFF.

This clone was counted at least ten times. The rearrangement uses TRBV5-4 and TRBJ2-1; 12 bases line up with TRBD2. The CDR3 sequence is 17 residues long. V lost 5 bases to trimming and J lost 9 bases; unmatched junction nucleotides: 15. Germline CDR1 reads SGHNT; CDR2 reads YYREEE (reference sequence). The CDR3 here is CASRPGTSGSSVGEQFF. CDR3 bases: TGTGCCAGCAGGCCCGGGACTAGCGGGTCGAGTGTTGGTGAGCAGTTCTTC.

About this clone itself: This may come from a read error, since a much larger clone is one base off. The rearrangement links TRBV7-2 to TRBJ1-1, with unresolved D. From germline, CDR1 is SGHTA and CDR2 FQGNSA. The CDR3 runs to 13 residues. With 5 bases removed from V and 4 bases from J, the gap between germline ends came to 11 bases. The CDR3 bases are TGTGCCAGCAGCCCCCGAAATCTCACTGAAGCTTTCTTT. It translates to CASSPRNLTEAFF.

The table lists this clone with many counts. Other DNA sequences from this sample encode an identical CDR3 as well. The chain recombines TRBV28 with TRBJ2-7; no clear D. The CDR3 spans 12 residues. Trimming took 11 bases from V and 5 from J, leaving 16 bases between them. Germline V gene data show CDR1 as MDHEN and CDR2 as SYDVKM. The CDR3 here is CAWATAQDEQYF. The CDR3 region has the DNA TGTGCCTGGGCTACAGCTCAAGACGAGCAGTACTTC. Full variable domain (remainder filled in from reference TRBV28 and TRBJ2-7): DVKVTQSSRYLVKRTGEKVFLECVQDMDHENMFWYRQDPGLGLRLIYFSYDVKMKEKGDIPEGYSVSREKKERFSLILESASTNQTSMYLCAWATAQDEQYFGPGTRLTVT.